The sequence of this T cell receptor beta chain was determined in a study of T-cell memory formation after mild COVID-19. Study background: There were largely donor-specific TCR clusters. Findings and limits, study-wide: SARS-CoV-2 specificity was not confirmed for second-wave clones peaking on day 37. The CD4+ clones that contracted clustered mainly within CM and EM, and the CD8+ clones concentrated in EMRA. Day 15 to 85 contractors were CD4/CD8 balanced; later expanders leaned CD4+.

A single record per CDR3 protein comes from TCRdb applying MiXCR to the 5' RACE reads. Of hundreds of thousands of distinct CDR3 sequences in the sample, about 20% were seen once. The J segment lost 5 bases and the V segment lost 7 bases, leaving 16 bases of the junction unmatched. The CDR3 spans 17 residues. CDR1 is SEHNR and CDR2 is FQNEAQ in the germline V gene (reference sequence). This clonotype occurred a few times. Antigen: not known. This sequence joins TRBV7-9 and TRBJ2-5; 10 positions match TRBD2. The sequencing input was PBMCs or a T cell subset sorted from them (not recorded which). This clonotype originated in an adult woman who had mild COVID-19 (a few samples of this study predate the infection). Cell type and time point are not known. CDR3 sequence reads: CASTERSSGGLGETQYF. As DNA, the CDR3 is TGTGCCAGCACCGAAAGGTCTAGCGGGGGCCTGGGGGAGACCCAGTACTTC.